Included here is one T cell receptor beta chain sequence, with context. Its antigen is still unknown. Quantitative barcoded 5'-RACE was used to prepare TCR beta libraries. TCRdb re-called the 5' RACE reads through MiXCR, storing one row per CDR3 protein. The sample holds under 850,000 distinct CDR3 sequences; around 20% are singletons and the top ten take around a fifth. This sample was taken from a study of CD8 T cells in ankylosing spondylitis. Points from the study as a whole: There was reportedly significant enrichment of clones that were disease-linked in matched ankylosing spondylitis synovial fluid. A TCR beta motif of under ten highly homologous variants seemed to mark ankylosing spondylitis blood. Prior literature has documented some motif variants in synovial fluid and blood from reactive arthritis.

The sample was blood, either unsorted or a sorted T cell fraction (not recorded which). This receptor was obtained from a male donor with ankylosing spondylitis.

The chain's CDR3 is CASSQVQVRTSDEQFF. CDR3 sequence (DNA): TGTGCCAGCAGCCAAGTTCAGGTAAGGACTTCGGATGAGCAGTTCTTC. The chain has TRBV3-1 and TRBJ2-1, with a possible D match to TRBD2 (5 bases). V shed 1 base and J shed 8 bases, with 18 bases lying between them. Germline CDR1 LGHDT, CDR2 YNNKEL (reference sequence). The CDR3 spans 16 residues.